Below are 26 T cell receptor beta chains sequenced from a single sample in a study of blood T cell repertoires in COVID-19 (TCRdb year 2020). Libraries came from the immunoSEQ multiplex PCR assay. Drawn from immuneACCESS, this table holds only the in-frame rearrangements with V and J called that TCRdb kept. Clones are partly lost; checked studies trace under half to an unresolved V gene and leave the rest unexplained. The sample yields about 400,000 clones; 88% were counted once. Clones ranked in the top ten supply around 0.95% of the sample. Material: PBMCs or T cells enriched from blood (not recorded which). The origin of the receptors is a woman in her twenties or thirties with acute COVID-19.

The V and J genes are TRBV18 and TRBJ1-4; D gene unclear. The CDR3 length is 16 residues. Germline values: CDR1 KGHSH, CDR2 LQKENI. V was trimmed by 5 bases and J by 7 bases, leaving 20 bases between them. CDR3 sequence: CASSSSGGLRSEKLFF. Here the CDR3 DNA reads TGTGCCAGCTCATCGTCCGGCGGCTTGAGGAGTGAAAAACTGTTTTTT.

This sequence joins TRBV27 and TRBJ2-7; the match to TRBD1 covers 7 bases. This CDR3 is built from 15 residues. Per the germline V gene, CDR1 is MNHEY and CDR2 is SMNVEV (reference sequence). Unmatched junction bases numbered 11, after V lost 8 bases and J lost 1 base. CDR3 coding DNA: TGTGCCAGCCGCCGCCGGGGACAGCAATCCTACGAGCAGTACTTC. Protein: CASRRRGQQSYEQYF.

This clone is a singleton in its sample. CDR3 residues: CASRREAGGAYNEQFF. The CDR3 DNA reads TGTGCCAGCAGGAGAGAAGCAGGGGGAGCCTACAATGAGCAGTTCTTC. The rearrangement uses TRBV19 and TRBJ2-1, with 7 bases fitting TRBD1. J was trimmed by 2 bases and V by 9 bases; bases with no gene match: 13. The CDR3 loop spans 16 amino acids. Germline CDR1 and CDR2: LNHDA and SQIVND (reference sequence).

The chain carries TRBV4-1 and TRBJ2-5, with 9 bases fitting TRBD2. This CDR3 has 18 residues. V lost 6 bases and J lost 4; bases outside the gene matches: 18. Germline V gene data show CDR1 as MGHRA and CDR2 as YSYEKL. This chain's CDR3 is CASRTTPGSGGPGETQYF. The CDR3 nucleotides are TGCGCCAGCAGAACGACCCCCGGTAGCGGGGGCCCGGGAGAGACCCAGTACTTC.

V usage is TRBV12-5 and J usage is TRBJ1-2, with a tentative D call TRBD1 (6 bases). V was clipped by 5 bases and J by 3 bases, with 10 bases between them. Germline V gene lookup returns CDR1 LGHNT and CDR2 FRNRAP. The CDR3 totals 13 residues. Written as DNA, the CDR3 is TGTGCTAGTGGTACAAGGGGGTACTATGGCTACACCTTC. Its protein is CASGTRGYYGYTF. The variable domain in full, with the rest retrieved from reference TRBV12-5 and TRBJ1-2, is DARVTQTPRHKVTEMGQEVTMRCQPILGHNTVFWYRQTMMQGLELLAYFRNRAPLDDSGMPKDRFSAEMPDATLATLKIQPSEPRDSAVYFCASGTRGYYGYTFGSGTRLTVV.

This chain connects TRBV5-1 to TRBJ2-2; D may be TRBD1 (5 bases). The ends were cut back, 2 bases at V and 6 bases at J, with 14 bases in the middle. This CDR3 spans 15 amino acids. Germline V gives CDR1 SGHRS, CDR2 YFSETQ. CDR3 DNA sequence: TGCGCCAGCAGCTTAGTCCAGGGAAGTCCCGGGGAGCTGTTTTTT. It encodes CASSLVQGSPGELFF.

This chain connects TRBV3-1 (or the pseudogene TRBV3-2) to TRBJ2-5; D is possibly TRBD2 (6 bases). Germline assignment: CDR1 LGHDT and CDR2 YNNKEL (reference sequence). The CDR3 covers 12 residues. Trimming pared 3 bases from V and 4 bases from J, leaving 6 bases between. CDR3 in DNA: TGTGCCAGCAGCCAGGGGGGAGAGACCCAGTACTTC. Its translation: CASSQGGETQYF.

The chain employs TRBV2 and TRBJ2-7; 9 bases align to TRBD1. Germline-derived CDR1 and CDR2 are SNHLY and FYNNEI. The CDR3 covers 16 residues. The ends lost 6 bases at V and 6 bases at J; junction bases unmatched: 15. Here the CDR3 DNA reads TGTGCCAGCAGCGAACTAAAGACCGGGACAGGGAGCGAGCAGTACTTC. Translating gives CASSELKTGTGSEQYF.

This chain connects TRBV7-3 to TRBJ1-5; tentative D call: TRBD1 (6 bases). This CDR3 contains 13 residues. Trimming left V 3 bases short and J 6 bases short, with 9 bases between. Germline loops: CDR1 SGHTA, CDR2 FQGTGA. CDR3 nucleotide sequence: TGTGCCAGCAGCTTGGGGGGGGCTCAGCCCCAGCATTTT. This sequence encodes CASSLGGAQPQHF.

This clone has just a few counts. The rearrangement uses TRBV4-1 and TRBJ1-2; D might be TRBD1 (6 bases). The CDR3 contains 14 residues. Trimming pared 1 base from V and 4 bases from J, leaving 10 bases between. Per germline, CDR1 MGHRA and CDR2 YSYEKL. Here the CDR3 reads CASSQGQATYGYTF. CDR3 nucleotide sequence: TGCGCCAGCAGCCAAGGACAGGCGACCTATGGCTACACCTTC.

The chain links TRBV27 to TRBJ1-5; 10 bases are a match to TRBD1. Germline lookup yields CDR1 MNHEY and CDR2 SMNVEV (reference sequence). CDR3 length equals 15 residues. J was trimmed by 3 bases and V by 6 bases; bases with no gene match: 5. In DNA form, the CDR3 reads TGTGCCAGCAGAGGACAGGGGGGGGCCAATCAGCCCCAGCATTTT. Translating gives CASRGQGGANQPQHF.

The V call is TRBV30, the J call TRBJ1-5; TRBD1 matches at 9 bases. The germline V gene has CDR1 GTSNPN and CDR2 SVGIG (reference sequence). After removal of 4 bases from V and 1 base from J, the junction contained 5 bases not matched to a gene. This CDR3 region has 15 residues. The CDR3 DNA sequence: TGTGCCTGGACACAGGGGGCTTTGAGCAATCAGCCCCAGCATTTT. It codes for CAWTQGALSNQPQHF. The full variable domain, with the rest looked up from reference TRBV30 and TRBJ1-5, is SQTIHQWPATLVQPVGSPLSLECTVEGTSNPNLYWYRQAAGRGLQLLFYSVGIGQISSEVPQNLSASRPQDRQFILSSKKLLLSDSGFYLCAWTQGALSNQPQHFGDGTRLSIL.

The chain recombines TRBV7-9 with TRBJ2-4; weak D call: TRBD2 (7 bases). Germline CDR1 and CDR2: SEHNR and FQNEAQ (reference sequence). The CDR3 consists of 16 residues. Trimming removed 5 bases at V and 1 base at J, with 15 bases between. The CDR3 reads CASSAGVQGAKNIQYF. The CDR3 nucleotides are TGTGCCAGCAGCGCGGGGGTCCAGGGGGCCAAAAACATTCAGTACTTC.

This clone was seen only a few times. V is TRBV18 and J is TRBJ2-5; 9 nucleotides agree with TRBD1. Unmatched junction bases numbered 7, after V lost 2 bases and J lost 3 bases. Germline values: CDR1 KGHSH, CDR2 LQKENI. This CDR3 has 16 amino acids. CDR3 region: CASSPDWRDREETQYF. CDR3 nucleotide sequence: TGTGCCAGCTCACCAGATTGGAGGGACAGGGAAGAGACCCAGTACTTC.

The chain links TRBV27 to TRBJ2-2; 7 bases are a match to TRBD1. Unmatched junction bases numbered 15, after V lost 10 bases and J lost 7 bases. The CDR3 spans 15 residues. The germline V gene encodes CDR1 MNHEY and CDR2 SMNVEV (reference sequence). The CDR3 loop is CATSSGAGGIGELFF. The CDR3 DNA is TGTGCCACCTCTTCCGGGGCAGGGGGAATCGGGGAGCTGTTTTTT.

J is TRBJ1-6 and V is TRBV12-3 or TRBV12-4; D not certain. This CDR3 is 13 amino acids long. Trimming removed 5 bases from V and 7 bases from J, with 9 bases in between. Here the CDR3 DNA reads TGTGCCAGCAGTCCCATCAGAAATTCACCCCTCCACTTT. The encoded protein is CASSPIRNSPLHF.

The rearrangement uses TRBV30 and TRBJ2-7; D is possibly TRBD1 (6 bases). Trimming stripped 5 bases from V and 4 bases from J, with 9 bases between. Germline lookup yields CDR1 GTSNPN and CDR2 SVGIG (reference sequence). CDR3 length: 11 residues. This chain's CDR3 is CAWGQRYEQYF. As DNA, the CDR3 is TGTGCCTGGGGACAGAGATACGAGCAGTACTTC.

In this sample, this clone turned up a few times. The chain carries TRBV7-6 and TRBJ2-7, with D hard to call. V dropped 5 bases and J dropped 5 bases, with 19 bases sitting between them. CDR3 length equals 15 residues. Germline values: CDR1 SGHVS, CDR2 FNYEAQ. CDR3 loop: CASSPLVGTPDEQYF. The CDR3 nucleotides read TGTGCCAGCAGCCCCCTGGTTGGTACTCCCGACGAGCAGTACTTC. Variable domain in full (rest from reference TRBV7-6 and TRBJ2-7): GAGVSQSPRYKVTKRGQDVALRCDPISGHVSLYWYRQALGQGPEFLTYFNYEAQQDKSGLPNDRFSAERPEGSISTLTIQRTEQRDSAMYRCASSPLVGTPDEQYFGPGTRLTVT.

In the case of this clone: Within the sample, other DNA sequences also encode this same CDR3. This rearrangement joins TRBV27 to TRBJ1-5; weak D call: TRBD1 (5 bases). V was cut by 5 bases and J by 4 bases, with 12 bases left in between. This CDR3 spans 14 amino acids. Germline V gene lookup returns CDR1 MNHEY and CDR2 SMNVEV (reference sequence). The CDR3 sequence is CASSPRGGNQPQHF. CDR3 DNA sequence: TGTGCCAGCAGTCCCCGGGGGGGGAATCAGCCCCAGCATTTT.

The rearrangement uses TRBV29-1 and TRBJ1-1; no reliable D call. The germline CDR1 and CDR2 sequences are SQVTM and ANQGSEA. The CDR3 consists of 11 residues. V was shortened by 5 bases and J by 2 bases, with 6 bases between the two germline ends. CDR3: CSVSGNTEAFF. In DNA, the CDR3 is TGCAGCGTTTCCGGTAACACTGAAGCTTTCTTT.

This chain uses TRBV6-5 with TRBJ1-5, with D maybe TRBD1 (5 bases). The germline V and J ends were trimmed by 6 bases and 3 bases, with 15 bases remaining between them. This CDR3 spans 15 amino acids. Germline V gene lookup returns CDR1 MNHEY and CDR2 SVGAGI. The CDR3 nucleotides read TGTGCCAGCAGACGCGACAGCTCGCCCAATCAGCCCCAGCATTTT. This sequence encodes CASRRDSSPNQPQHF.

V gene TRBV5-1 combines with J gene TRBJ1-2; D is perhaps TRBD1 (6 bases). The CDR3 length is 15 residues. Germline V gene data show CDR1 as SGHRS and CDR2 as YFSETQ. Trimming shortened V by 1 base and J by 3 bases, and 13 bases separated the two germline ends. The CDR3 protein is CASSLLSGVDYGYTF. Here the CDR3 DNA reads TGCGCCAGCAGCTTGCTTTCAGGGGTGGACTATGGCTACACCTTC.

The rearrangement joins TRBV19 to TRBJ1-1, with D unclear. V lost 4 bases and J 1 base, leaving 10 bases between the germline ends. This CDR3 has 14 amino acids. CDR1 and CDR2 (germline): LNHDA, SQIVND (reference sequence). CDR3 nucleotide sequence: TGTGCCAGTAGTAATGAGGAGAGGAACACTGAAGCTTTCTTT. Its translation: CASSNEERNTEAFF.

The chain recombines TRBV6-5 with TRBJ2-3; 10 nucleotides align to TRBD2. The ends lost 1 base at V and 3 bases at J; junction bases unmatched: 4. CDR1 is MNHEY and CDR2 is SVGAGI in the germline V gene. CDR3 size: 16 residues. The CDR3 reads CASSYWASGGTDTQYF. The CDR3 DNA follows: TGTGCCAGCAGTTACTGGGCTAGCGGGGGTACAGATACGCAGTATTTT.

The V gene is TRBV4-2, the J gene TRBJ1-3; 8 bases agree with TRBD1. The CDR3 consists of 16 residues. Germline loops: CDR1 LGHNA, CDR2 YNFKEQ. The junction had 8 bases not matched to a gene; V was cut back by 3 bases and J by 4 bases. In DNA, the CDR3 is TGTGCCAGCAGCCAGGAAACAGGGGGTACAGGAAACACCATATATTTT. As protein: CASSQETGGTGNTIYF.

CDR3: CASSIAATNSPLHF. In DNA, the CDR3 is TGTGCCAGTAGTATAGCCGCTACGAATTCACCCCTCCACTTT. The rearrangement uses TRBV19 and TRBJ1-6; D gene uncertain. Trimming stripped 1 base from V and 7 bases from J, with 8 bases between. The length of the CDR3 is 14 residues. Germline CDR1 and CDR2: LNHDA and SQIVND (reference sequence).